The 20 T cell receptor beta chains given below trace back to one sample, sequenced in a study of T cell responses to AZD1222 COVID-19 vaccine (dated by TCRdb to 2020 to 2023). The library relied on the immunoSEQ multiplex PCR assay. Entries here come from immuneACCESS through TCRdb and include only in-frame sequences with V and J called. Some clones fail to appear in such tables; in the studies checked, an unresolved V gene covers under half of the shortfall, and the cause of the remainder is unknown. This sample lists some 84,000 clones; approximately 85% were detected once. The top ten clonotypes cover 9% to 13% of the sample. According to the study, the label for this sample's time point signals: about 28 days (+/-7) after the second vaccine dose. The specimen was peripheral blood, collected 28 days after the second AZD1222 dose. All receptors come from an adult who received the AZD1222 COVID-19 vaccine.

This chain links TRBV27 with TRBJ2-1; D may correspond to TRBD1 or TRBD2 (5 bases each). CDR3 size: 15 residues. Trimming left V 6 bases short and J 5 bases short, with 17 bases between. Per germline, CDR1 MNHEY and CDR2 SMNVEV (reference sequence). CDR3 sequence: CASRPGTAGNNEQFF. The CDR3 nucleotides read TGTGCCAGCAGGCCCGGGACGGCGGGCAACAATGAGCAGTTCTTC.

This clone was observed a single time. In DNA form, the CDR3 reads TGTGCCAGCTCACCACCGGCTAGGGCAGCCGGGGAGCTGTTTTTT. This encodes CASSPPARAAGELFF. The rearrangement links TRBV18 to TRBJ2-2; D unresolved. This CDR3 contains 15 residues. The germline V and J ends were trimmed by 0 bases and 6 bases, with 11 bases remaining between them. The V gene's germline CDR1 is KGHSH and CDR2 LQKENI. Combining the CDR3 with reference TRBV18 and TRBJ2-2 gives the whole variable domain NAGVMQNPRHLVRRRGQEARLRCSPMKGHSHVYWYRQLPEEGLKFMVYLQKENIIDESGMPKERFSAEFPKEGPSILRIQQVVRGDSAAYFCASSPPARAAGELFFGEGSRLTVL.

The chain combines TRBV28 with TRBJ2-2; D is unresolved. The CDR3 extends over 15 amino acids. V was pared by 7 bases and J by 8 bases, with 20 bases between. The germline CDR1 and CDR2 sequences are MDHEN and SYDVKM. In DNA, the CDR3 is TGTGCCAGCATCAAGCTGAATGGCTTTTGGGGGGAGCTGTTTTTT. It encodes CASIKLNGFWGELFF. Drawing the rest from reference TRBV28 and TRBJ2-2, the complete variable domain is DVKVTQSSRYLVKRTGEKVFLECVQDMDHENMFWYRQDPGLGLRLIYFSYDVKMKEKGDIPEGYSVSREKKERFSLILESASTNQTSMYLCASIKLNGFWGELFFGEGSRLTVL.

The rearrangement links TRBV2 to TRBJ1-5; no firm D call. The CDR3 totals 13 residues. Germline CDR1 SNHLY, CDR2 FYNNEI. The ends were cut back, 4 bases at V and 7 bases at J, with 11 bases in the middle. CDR3 in DNA: TGTGCCAGCAGTGCTTGGGCCGAACAGCCCCAGCATTTT. It yields the protein CASSAWAEQPQHF.

This chain uses TRBV19 with TRBJ1-1, with a tentative D call TRBD1 (6 bases). The length of the CDR3 is 15 residues. The germline V gene encodes CDR1 LNHDA and CDR2 SQIVND (reference sequence). The V gene lost 4 bases and the J gene lost 0 bases, with 12 bases spanning the gap. The CDR3 region has the DNA TGTGCCAGTAGTACCCTACAGGGATTGAACACTGAAGCTTTCTTT. Translated: CASSTLQGLNTEAFF.

CDR3 region: CASSYLRLGYTF. In nucleotides, the CDR3 is TGTGCCAGCAGTTACTTAAGGCTTGGCTACACCTTC. The V gene is TRBV6-2 or TRBV6-3, the J gene TRBJ1-2; the D is unclear. Germline V gives CDR1 MNHEY, CDR2 SVGEGT. Trimming left V 1 base short and J 7 bases short, with 7 bases between. The CDR3 has 12 residues.

The rearrangement links TRBV19 to TRBJ2-2; D unresolved. V lost 5 bases, J lost 6 bases, and 13 bases lay in between. This CDR3 comprises 14 residues. Per the germline V gene, CDR1 is LNHDA and CDR2 is SQIVND (reference sequence). CDR3 sequence (DNA): TGTGCCAGTAGTGGCCAGGCGGCCGCCGGGGAGCTGTTTTTT. Its protein product is CASSGQAAAGELFF.

The chain carries TRBV14 and TRBJ2-1; 13 nucleotides line up with TRBD2. Trimming took 1 base from V and 7 from J; bases not matched to a gene: 4. The CDR3 is made up of 16 amino acids. Germline loops: CDR1 SGHDN, CDR2 FVKESK. CDR3 sequence: CASSQGTSGRVNEQFF. CDR3 bases: TGTGCCAGCAGCCAAGGGACTAGCGGGAGAGTTAATGAGCAGTTCTTC.

The chain combines TRBV5-6 with TRBJ1-5, with D unclear. V shed 4 bases and J shed 0 bases, with 5 bases lying between them. From germline, CDR1 is SGHDT and CDR2 YYEEEE. The CDR3 length is 13 residues. DNA for the CDR3: TGTGCCAGCAGCGCGGGTAGCAATCAGCCCCAGCATTTT. Translating gives CASSAGSNQPQHF.

J is TRBJ2-3 and V is TRBV4-1; D perhaps matches TRBD2 (5 bases). V gave up 7 bases and J gave up 5 bases, with 22 bases separating them. The CDR3 loop spans 16 amino acids. Germline V gene data show CDR1 as MGHRA and CDR2 as YSYEKL. DNA of the CDR3: TGCGCCAGCACCCTTTACACTGGGCTAGCAGGAGATACGCAGTATTTT. Protein sequence: CASTLYTGLAGDTQYF.

The chain combines TRBV7-9 with TRBJ2-7; 14 bases map to TRBD2. The CDR3 is made up of 16 amino acids. After removal of 4 bases from V and 3 bases from J, the junction contained 5 bases not matched to a gene. Germline V CDR1 and CDR2: SEHNR, FQNEAQ (reference sequence). DNA of the CDR3: TGTGCCAGCAGCTCGGGACTAGCGGGAGTTTACTACGAGCAGTACTTC. Translating gives CASSSGLAGVYYEQYF.

A note on this clone: Other DNA sequences in this sample translate to the same CDR3. The J gene is TRBJ2-3, the V gene TRBV27; D call uncertain. Per germline, CDR1 MNHEY and CDR2 SMNVEV (reference sequence). This CDR3 region has 14 residues. Trimming took 2 bases from V and 0 from J, leaving 6 bases between them. CDR3 bases: TGTGCCAGCAGTTTAGTACGCAGCACAGATACGCAGTATTTT. Translating it yields CASSLVRSTDTQYF.

The chain carries TRBV2 and TRBJ1-1; possibly TRBD1 for D (6 bases). The V gene lost 9 bases and the J gene lost 1 base, with 12 bases spanning the gap. This CDR3 has 13 residues. The germline V gene has CDR1 SNHLY and CDR2 FYNNEI. Here the CDR3 DNA reads TGTGCCAGTCAGGGGCCAGAGAACACTGAAGCTTTCTTT. It yields the protein CASQGPENTEAFF.

In this sample, this clone turned up once. This chain uses TRBV28 with TRBJ1-2; TRBD1 might be the D (6 bases). Trimming took 1 base from V and 8 from J, leaving 11 bases between them. CDR1 and CDR2 from the germline V gene are MDHEN and SYDVKM. The CDR3 totals 13 residues. The CDR3 DNA reads TGTGCCAGCAGTTTATCGGGGGCGGAGGGCTACACCTTC. Translating gives CASSLSGAEGYTF.

The V and J genes are TRBV4-3 and TRBJ2-7; 7 bases are shared with TRBD2. The CDR3 consists of 15 residues. From germline, CDR1 is LGHNA and CDR2 YSLEER. Trimming at V came to 0 bases and at J to 5 bases, leaving 7 bases not matched to a gene. The CDR3 coding sequence is TGCGCCAGCAGCCAAGATCGGACTAGATCAGACGAGCAGTACTTC. It specifies CASSQDRTRSDEQYF.

The rearrangement uses TRBV7-8 and TRBJ2-7; maybe TRBD2 (5 bases). V lost 2 bases and J lost 0, with 17 bases in between. The length of the CDR3 is 17 residues. CDR1 is SGHVS, CDR2 FQNEAQ, per germline. The CDR3: CASSLRASGPSSYEQYV. The CDR3 nucleotides read TGTGCCAGCAGCTTAAGGGCGAGCGGTCCTAGCTCCTACGAGCAGTACGTC.

V gene TRBV4-1 combines with J gene TRBJ2-5; D not resolved. With 0 bases removed from V and 5 bases from J, the gap between germline ends came to 10 bases. Germline loops: CDR1 MGHRA, CDR2 YSYEKL. This CDR3 contains 14 residues. The CDR3 coding sequence is TGCGCCAGCAGCCAAGAAGGGTCGGTGGAGACCCAGTACTTC. Encoded protein: CASSQEGSVETQYF.

J is TRBJ1-2 and V is TRBV10-2; TRBD1 might be the D (5 bases). Germline V CDR1 and CDR2: WSHSY, SAAADI. The CDR3 is made up of 14 amino acids. Trimming took off 5 bases at V and 4 bases at J, with 14 bases between the two ends. CDR3 coding DNA: TGCGCCAGCAGTCAGGGCCGACTAATCTATGGCTACACCTTC. This translates into CASSQGRLIYGYTF.

This clone was observed once. The rearrangement uses TRBV6-2 or TRBV6-3 and TRBJ2-2; D unclear. The CDR3 contains 16 residues. CDR1 and CDR2 (germline): MNHEY, SVGEGT. V lost 2 bases and J lost 4, with 14 bases in between. This chain's CDR3 is CASSYTRVKATGELFF. DNA for the CDR3: TGTGCCAGCAGTTACACACGAGTAAAGGCCACCGGGGAGCTGTTTTTT.

This clone was observed a few times. The same CDR3 can be traced to other DNA sequences in this sample. The CDR3 is CASSEARGGVEKLFF. The CDR3 DNA reads TGTGCCAGCAGTGAAGCCCGGGGTGGGGTTGAAAAACTGTTTTTT. V usage is TRBV6-1 and J usage is TRBJ1-4; D uncertain. In germline, CDR1 is MNHNS, CDR2 SASEGT. The CDR3 sequence is 15 residues long. Trimming stripped 0 bases from V and 7 bases from J, with 12 bases between.